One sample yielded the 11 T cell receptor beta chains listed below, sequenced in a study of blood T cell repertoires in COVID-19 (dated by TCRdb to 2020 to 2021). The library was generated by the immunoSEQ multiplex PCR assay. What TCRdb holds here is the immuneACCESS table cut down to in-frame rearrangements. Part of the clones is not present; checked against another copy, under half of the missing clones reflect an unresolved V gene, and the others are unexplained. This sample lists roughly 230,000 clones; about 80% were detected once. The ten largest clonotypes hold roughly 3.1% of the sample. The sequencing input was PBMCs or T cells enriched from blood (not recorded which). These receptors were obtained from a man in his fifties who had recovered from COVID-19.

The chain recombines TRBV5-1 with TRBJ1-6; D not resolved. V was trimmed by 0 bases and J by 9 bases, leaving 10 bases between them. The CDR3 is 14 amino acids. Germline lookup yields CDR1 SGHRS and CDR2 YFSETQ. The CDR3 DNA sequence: TGCGCCAGCAGCTTGGAACGGGAACCTTCACCCCTCCACTTT. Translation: CASSLEREPSPLHF. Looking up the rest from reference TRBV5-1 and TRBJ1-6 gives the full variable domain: KAGVTQTPRYLIKTRGQQVTLSCSPISGHRSVSWYQQTPGQGLQFLFEYFSETQRNKGNFPGRFSGRQFSNSRSEMNVSTLELGDSALYLCASSLEREPSPLHFGNGTRLTVT.

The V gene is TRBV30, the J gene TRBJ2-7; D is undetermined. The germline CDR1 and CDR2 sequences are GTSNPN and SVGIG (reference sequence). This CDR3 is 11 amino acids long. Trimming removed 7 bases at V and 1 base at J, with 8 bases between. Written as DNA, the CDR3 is TGTGCCTCCTACGGGTCCTACGAGCAGTACTTC. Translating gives CASYGSYEQYF.

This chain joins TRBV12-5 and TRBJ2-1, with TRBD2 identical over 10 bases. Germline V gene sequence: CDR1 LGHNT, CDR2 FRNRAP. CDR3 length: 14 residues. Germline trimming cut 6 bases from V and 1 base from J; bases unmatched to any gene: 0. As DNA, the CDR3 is TGTGCTAGTGGAGCGGGGGGGTCCTACAATGAGCAGTTCTTC. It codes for CASGAGGSYNEQFF.

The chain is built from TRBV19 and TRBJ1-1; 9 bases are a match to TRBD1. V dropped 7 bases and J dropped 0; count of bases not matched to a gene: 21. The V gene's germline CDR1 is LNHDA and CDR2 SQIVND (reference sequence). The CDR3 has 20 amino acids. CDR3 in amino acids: CASMGPGRQGGIWMNTEAFF. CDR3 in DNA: TGTGCCAGTATGGGCCCGGGGCGACAGGGGGGTATTTGGATGAACACTGAAGCTTTCTTT.

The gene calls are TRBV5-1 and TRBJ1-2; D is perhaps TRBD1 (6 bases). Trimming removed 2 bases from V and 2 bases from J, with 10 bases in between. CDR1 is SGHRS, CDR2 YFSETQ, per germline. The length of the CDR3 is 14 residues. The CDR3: CASSLGGGNYGYTF. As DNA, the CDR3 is TGCGCCAGCAGCTTAGGGGGAGGGAACTATGGCTACACCTTC. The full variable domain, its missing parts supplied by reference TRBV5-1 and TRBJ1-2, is KAGVTQTPRYLIKTRGQQVTLSCSPISGHRSVSWYQQTPGQGLQFLFEYFSETQRNKGNFPGRFSGRQFSNSRSEMNVSTLELGDSALYLCASSLGGGNYGYTFGSGTRLTVV.

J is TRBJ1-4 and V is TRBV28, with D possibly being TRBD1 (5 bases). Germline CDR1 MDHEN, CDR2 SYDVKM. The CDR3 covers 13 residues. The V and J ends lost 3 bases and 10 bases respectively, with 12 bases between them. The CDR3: CASSLFTQGKLFF. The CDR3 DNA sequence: TGTGCCAGCAGTTTGTTCACTCAGGGAAAACTGTTTTTT. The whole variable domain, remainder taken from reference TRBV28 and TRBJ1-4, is DVKVTQSSRYLVKRTGEKVFLECVQDMDHENMFWYRQDPGLGLRLIYFSYDVKMKEKGDIPEGYSVSREKKERFSLILESASTNQTSMYLCASSLFTQGKLFFGSGTQLSVL.

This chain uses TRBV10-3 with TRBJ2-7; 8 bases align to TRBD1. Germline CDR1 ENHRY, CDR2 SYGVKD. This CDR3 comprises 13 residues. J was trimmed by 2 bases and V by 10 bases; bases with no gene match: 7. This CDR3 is CATDRGTTYEQYF. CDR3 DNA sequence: TGTGCCACCGACAGGGGAACTACCTACGAGCAGTACTTC.

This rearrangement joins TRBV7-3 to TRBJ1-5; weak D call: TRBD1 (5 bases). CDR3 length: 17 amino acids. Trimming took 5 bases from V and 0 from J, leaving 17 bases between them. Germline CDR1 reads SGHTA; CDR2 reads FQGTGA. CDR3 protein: CASSPSGGDHSNQPQHF. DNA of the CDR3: TGTGCCAGCAGCCCCTCGGGGGGGGACCATAGCAATCAGCCCCAGCATTTT. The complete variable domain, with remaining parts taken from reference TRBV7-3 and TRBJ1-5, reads GAGVSQTPSNKVTEKGKYVELRCDPISGHTALYWYRQSLGQGPEFLIYFQGTGAADDSGLPNDRFFAVRPEGSVSTLKIQRTERGDSAVYLCASSPSGGDHSNQPQHFGDGTRLSIL.

The DNA for the CDR3 is TGTGCCAGCTCACCACCGTCGAGCGGGGGCTACACCTTC. Translation gives CASSPPSSGGYTF. V is TRBV18 and J is TRBJ1-2; D remains ambiguous. Trimming pared 0 bases from V and 8 bases from J, leaving 10 bases between. CDR3 length: 13 amino acids. Looked up from germline, CDR1 is KGHSH and CDR2 is LQKENI.

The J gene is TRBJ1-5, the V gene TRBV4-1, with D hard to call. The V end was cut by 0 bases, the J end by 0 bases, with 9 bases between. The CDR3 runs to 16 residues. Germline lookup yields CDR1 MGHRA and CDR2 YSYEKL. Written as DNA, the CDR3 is TGCGCCAGCAGCCAAGAGGGAGGGAATAGCAATCAGCCCCAGCATTTT. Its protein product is CASSQEGGNSNQPQHF.

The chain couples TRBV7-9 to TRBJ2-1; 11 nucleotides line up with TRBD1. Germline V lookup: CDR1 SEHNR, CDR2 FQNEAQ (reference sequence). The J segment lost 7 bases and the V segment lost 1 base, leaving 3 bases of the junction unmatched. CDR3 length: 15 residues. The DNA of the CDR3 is TGTGCCAGCAGCTTAGAAGGGACAGGGGGGAATGAGCAGTTCTTC. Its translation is CASSLEGTGGNEQFF. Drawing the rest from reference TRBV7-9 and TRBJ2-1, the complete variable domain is DTGVSQNPRHKITKRGQNVTFRCDPISEHNRLYWYRQTLGQGPEFLTYFQNEAQLEKSRLLSDRFSAERPKGSFSTLEIQRTEQGDSAMYLCASSLEGTGGNEQFFGPGTRLTVL.